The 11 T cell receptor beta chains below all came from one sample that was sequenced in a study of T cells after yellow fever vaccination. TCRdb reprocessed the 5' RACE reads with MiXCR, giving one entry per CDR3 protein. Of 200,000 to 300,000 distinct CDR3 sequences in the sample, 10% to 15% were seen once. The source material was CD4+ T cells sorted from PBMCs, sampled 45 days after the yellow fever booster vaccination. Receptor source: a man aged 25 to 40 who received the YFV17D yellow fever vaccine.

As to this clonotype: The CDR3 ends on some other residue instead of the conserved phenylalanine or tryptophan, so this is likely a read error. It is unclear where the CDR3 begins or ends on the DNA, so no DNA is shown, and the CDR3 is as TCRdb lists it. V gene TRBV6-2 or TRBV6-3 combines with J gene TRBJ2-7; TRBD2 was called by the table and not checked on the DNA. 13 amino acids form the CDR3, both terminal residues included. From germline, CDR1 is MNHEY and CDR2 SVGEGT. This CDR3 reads CASSQGTSGSTRL.

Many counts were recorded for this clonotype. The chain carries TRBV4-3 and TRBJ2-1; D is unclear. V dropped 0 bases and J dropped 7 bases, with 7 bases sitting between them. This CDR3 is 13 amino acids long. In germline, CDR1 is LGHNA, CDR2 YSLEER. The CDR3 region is CASSQEPRNEQFF. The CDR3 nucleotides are TGCGCCAGCAGCCAAGAACCGCGGAATGAGCAGTTCTTC.

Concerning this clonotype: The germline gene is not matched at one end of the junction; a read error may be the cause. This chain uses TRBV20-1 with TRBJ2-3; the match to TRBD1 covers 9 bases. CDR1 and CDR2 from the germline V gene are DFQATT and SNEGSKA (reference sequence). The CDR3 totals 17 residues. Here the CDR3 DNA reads TGCTGTGCTAGAGATCAGGGGACAGGGAGGGGGACAGATACGCAGTATTTT. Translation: CCARDQGTGRGTDTQYF.

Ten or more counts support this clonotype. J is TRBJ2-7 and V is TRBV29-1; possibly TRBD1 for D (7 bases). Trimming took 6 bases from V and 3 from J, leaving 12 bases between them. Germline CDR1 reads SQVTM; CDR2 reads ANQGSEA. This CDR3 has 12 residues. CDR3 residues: CSVGGQYYEQYF. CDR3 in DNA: TGCAGCGTGGGGGGACAGTACTACGAGCAGTACTTC.

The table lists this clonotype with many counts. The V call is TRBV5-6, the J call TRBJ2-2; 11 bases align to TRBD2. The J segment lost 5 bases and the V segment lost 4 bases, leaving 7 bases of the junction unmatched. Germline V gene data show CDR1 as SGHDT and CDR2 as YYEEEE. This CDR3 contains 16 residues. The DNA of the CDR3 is TGTGCCAGCAGCAGGCCTACTAGCGGGAGAACCGGGGAGCTGTTTTTT. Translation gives CASSRPTSGRTGELFF. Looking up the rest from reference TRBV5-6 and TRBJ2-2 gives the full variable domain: DAGVTQSPTHLIKTRGQQVTLRCSPKSGHDTVSWYQQALGQGPQFIFQYYEEEERQRGNFPDRFSGHQFPNYSSELNVNALLLGDSALYLCASSRPTSGRTGELFFGEGSRLTVL.

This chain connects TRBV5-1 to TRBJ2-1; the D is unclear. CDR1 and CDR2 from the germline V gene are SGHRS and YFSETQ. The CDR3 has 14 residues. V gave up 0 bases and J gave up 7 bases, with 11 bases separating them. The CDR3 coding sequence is TGCGCCAGCAGCTTGGAGTGGGGTCGGAATGAGCAGTTCTTC. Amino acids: CASSLEWGRNEQFF.

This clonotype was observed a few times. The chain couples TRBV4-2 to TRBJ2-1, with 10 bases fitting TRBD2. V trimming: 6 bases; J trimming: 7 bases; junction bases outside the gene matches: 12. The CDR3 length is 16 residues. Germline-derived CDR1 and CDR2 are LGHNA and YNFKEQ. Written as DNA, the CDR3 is TGTGCCAGCAGGGCCTCCCTAGCGGGAGTCCGTAATGAGCAGTTCTTC. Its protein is CASRASLAGVRNEQFF.

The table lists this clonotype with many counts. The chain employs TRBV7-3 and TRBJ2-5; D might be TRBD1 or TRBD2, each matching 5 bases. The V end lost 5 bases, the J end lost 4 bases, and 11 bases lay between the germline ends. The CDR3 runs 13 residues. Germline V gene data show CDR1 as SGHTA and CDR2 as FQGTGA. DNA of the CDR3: TGTGCCAGCAGCCCCGGGGCTCGAGAGACCCAGTACTTC. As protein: CASSPGARETQYF.

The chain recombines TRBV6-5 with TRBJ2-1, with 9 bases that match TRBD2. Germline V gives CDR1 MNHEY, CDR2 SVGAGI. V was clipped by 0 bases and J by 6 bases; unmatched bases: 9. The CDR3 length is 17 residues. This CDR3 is CASSYSASGIIPNEQFF. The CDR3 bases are TGTGCCAGCAGTTACTCGGCTAGCGGGATAATACCCAATGAGCAGTTCTTC.

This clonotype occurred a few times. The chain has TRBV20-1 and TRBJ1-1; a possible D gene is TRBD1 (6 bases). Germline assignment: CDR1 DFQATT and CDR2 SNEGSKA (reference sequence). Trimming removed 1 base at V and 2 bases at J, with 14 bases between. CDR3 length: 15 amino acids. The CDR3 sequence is CSARVFSQGNTEAFF. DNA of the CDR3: TGCAGTGCTAGAGTATTCTCACAGGGAAACACTGAAGCTTTCTTT.

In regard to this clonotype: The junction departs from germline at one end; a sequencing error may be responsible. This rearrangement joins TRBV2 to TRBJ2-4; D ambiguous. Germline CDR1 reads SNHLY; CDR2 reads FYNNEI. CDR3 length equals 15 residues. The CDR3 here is CASSEAPQAKKIQYF. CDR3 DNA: TGTGCCAGCAGTGAAGCCCCGCAAGCCAAAAAAATTCAGTACTTC.